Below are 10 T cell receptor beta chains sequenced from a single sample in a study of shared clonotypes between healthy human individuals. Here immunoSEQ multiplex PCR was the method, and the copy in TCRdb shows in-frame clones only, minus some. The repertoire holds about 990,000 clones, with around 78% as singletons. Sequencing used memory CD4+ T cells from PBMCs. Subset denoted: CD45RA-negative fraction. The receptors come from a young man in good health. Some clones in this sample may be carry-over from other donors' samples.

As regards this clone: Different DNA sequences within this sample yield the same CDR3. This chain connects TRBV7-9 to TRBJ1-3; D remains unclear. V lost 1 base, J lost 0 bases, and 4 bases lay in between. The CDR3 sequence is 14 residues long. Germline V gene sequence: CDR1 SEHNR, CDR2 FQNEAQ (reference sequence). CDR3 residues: CASSLENSGNTIYF. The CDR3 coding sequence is TGTGCCAGCAGCTTAGAGAACTCTGGAAACACCATATATTTT.

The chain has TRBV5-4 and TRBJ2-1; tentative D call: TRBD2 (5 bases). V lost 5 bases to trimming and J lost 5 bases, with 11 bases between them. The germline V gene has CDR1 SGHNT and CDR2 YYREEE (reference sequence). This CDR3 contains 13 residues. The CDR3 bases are TGTGCCAGCAGAGGACTGGGCAACAATGAGCAGTTCTTC. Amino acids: CASRGLGNNEQFF.

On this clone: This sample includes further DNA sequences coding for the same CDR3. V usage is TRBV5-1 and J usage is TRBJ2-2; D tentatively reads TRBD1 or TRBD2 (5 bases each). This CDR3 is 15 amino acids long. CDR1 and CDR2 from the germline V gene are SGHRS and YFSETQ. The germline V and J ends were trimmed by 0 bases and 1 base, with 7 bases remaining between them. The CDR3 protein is CASSLGGENTGELFF. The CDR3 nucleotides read TGCGCCAGCAGCTTGGGAGGGGAGAACACCGGGGAGCTGTTTTTT.

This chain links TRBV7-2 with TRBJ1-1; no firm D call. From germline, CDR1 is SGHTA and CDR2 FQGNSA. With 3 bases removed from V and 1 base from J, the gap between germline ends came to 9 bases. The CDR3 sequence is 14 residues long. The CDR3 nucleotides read TGTGCCAGCAGCTTGCCCCCGTGGAACACTGAAGCTTTCTTT. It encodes CASSLPPWNTEAFF.

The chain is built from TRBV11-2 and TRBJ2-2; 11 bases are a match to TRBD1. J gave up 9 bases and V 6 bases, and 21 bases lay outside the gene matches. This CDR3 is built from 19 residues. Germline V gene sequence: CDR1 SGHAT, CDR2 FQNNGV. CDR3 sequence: CASRATGQGAAGGLRELFF. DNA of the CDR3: TGTGCCAGCAGGGCGACCGGACAGGGGGCCGCGGGAGGGCTCCGGGAGCTGTTTTTT.

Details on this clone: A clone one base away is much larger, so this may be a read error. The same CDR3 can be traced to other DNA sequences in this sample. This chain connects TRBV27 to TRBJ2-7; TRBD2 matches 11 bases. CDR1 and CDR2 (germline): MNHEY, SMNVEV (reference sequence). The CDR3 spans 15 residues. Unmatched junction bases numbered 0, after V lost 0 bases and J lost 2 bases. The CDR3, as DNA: TGTGCCAGCAGTTTATCACTAGCGGGAGCCTACGAGCAGTACTTC. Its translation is CASSLSLAGAYEQYF.

The CDR3 reads CASSLRLAGAYEQYF. In nucleotides, the CDR3 is TGTGCCAGCAGTCTCCGACTAGCGGGAGCCTACGAGCAGTACTTC. The genes are TRBV27 and TRBJ2-7, with TRBD2 matching over 12 bases. Germline V gene lookup returns CDR1 MNHEY and CDR2 SMNVEV (reference sequence). CDR3 length: 15 amino acids. Trimming removed 5 bases from V and 2 bases from J; junction bases left unmatched: 4.

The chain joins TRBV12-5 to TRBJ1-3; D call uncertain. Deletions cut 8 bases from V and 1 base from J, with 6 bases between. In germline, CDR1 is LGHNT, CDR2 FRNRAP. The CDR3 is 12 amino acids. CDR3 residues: CASPRSGNTIYF. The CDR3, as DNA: TGTGCTAGTCCGAGATCTGGAAACACCATATATTTT. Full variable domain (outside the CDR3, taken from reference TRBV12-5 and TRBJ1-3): DARVTQTPRHKVTEMGQEVTMRCQPILGHNTVFWYRQTMMQGLELLAYFRNRAPLDDSGMPKDRFSAEMPDATLATLKIQPSEPRDSAVYFCASPRSGNTIYFGEGSWLTVV.

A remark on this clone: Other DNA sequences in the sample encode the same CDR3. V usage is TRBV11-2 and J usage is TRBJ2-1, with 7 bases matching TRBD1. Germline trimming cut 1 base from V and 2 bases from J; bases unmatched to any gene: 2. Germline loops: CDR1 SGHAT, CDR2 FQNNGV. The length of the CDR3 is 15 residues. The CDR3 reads CASSLGQGPYNEQFF. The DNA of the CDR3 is TGTGCCAGCAGCTTAGGACAGGGCCCCTACAATGAGCAGTTCTTC. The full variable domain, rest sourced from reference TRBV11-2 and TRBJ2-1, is EAGVAQSPRYKIIEKRQSVAFWCNPISGHATLYWYQQILGQGPKLLIQFQNNGVVDDSQLPKDRFSAERLKGVDSTLKIQPAKLEDSAVYLCASSLGQGPYNEQFFGPGTRLTVL.

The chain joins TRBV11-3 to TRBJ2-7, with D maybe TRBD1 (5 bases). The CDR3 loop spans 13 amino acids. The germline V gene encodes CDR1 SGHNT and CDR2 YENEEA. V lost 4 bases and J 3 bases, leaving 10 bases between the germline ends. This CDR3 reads CASSSMGRYEQYF. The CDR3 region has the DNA TGTGCCAGCAGCTCGATGGGGCGCTACGAGCAGTACTTC.